In its sample, the clone carrying this T cell receptor beta chain was seen once. The sample originates from a study of T-cell reconstitution after alpha-beta-depleted transplantation in children. The TCRbeta library was prepared with unique molecular identifiers. TCRdb re-analysed the PCR reads in MiXCR, keeping a single row per CDR3 protein. The profile shows about 92,000 distinct CDR3 sequences, 10% to 15% of them singletons. Germline V lookup: CDR1 MNHEY, CDR2 SVGAGI. The CDR3 length is 11 residues. The V end lost 5 bases, the J end lost 6 bases, and 8 bases lay between the germline ends. Source: PBMCs from the stem cell graft donor, taken from the stem cell graft. This TCR was recovered from a human donor who donated a stem cell graft to a child with inherited bone marrow failure. The chain uses TRBV6-5 and TRBJ2-7; tentative D call: TRBD2 (5 bases). The CDR3 bases are TGTGCCAGCAGTGAGGGTTTCGAGCAGTACTTC. It is translated as CASSEGFEQYF.